The 17 T cell receptor beta chains given below trace back to one sample, sequenced in a study of shared clonotypes between healthy human individuals. The data were produced by immunoSEQ multiplex PCR, yet TCRdb's version contains in-frame clones alone and is incomplete. The sample shows around 940,000 clones, 70% to 85% of them seen only once. Material: memory CD4+ T cells sorted from blood. Described subset: CD45RA-negative fraction. The receptors derive from a man aged 18 to 30 in good health.

This clone was counted a few times. The chain links TRBV5-6 to TRBJ2-3; 8 nucleotides match TRBD2. V lost 1 base, J lost 2 bases, and 3 bases stayed unmatched. The CDR3 runs to 15 residues. Per germline, CDR1 SGHDT and CDR2 YYEEEE. CDR3: CASSLPGGFTDTQYF. The CDR3 nucleotides read TGTGCCAGCAGCTTGCCGGGAGGGTTCACAGATACGCAGTATTTT.

This clone showed up just a few times. The chain links TRBV7-9 to TRBJ2-1; TRBD1 matches 8 bases. Per the germline V gene, CDR1 is SEHNR and CDR2 is FQNEAQ (reference sequence). The V segment lost 5 bases and the J segment 5 bases; nucleotides outside the gene matches: 14. This CDR3 region has 17 residues. CDR3 amino acids: CASSAYSGGRKNNEQFF. Here the CDR3 DNA reads TGTGCCAGCAGCGCCTATTCAGGGGGCAGAAAGAACAATGAGCAGTTCTTC.

This chain uses TRBV6-1 with TRBJ1-1; tentative D call: TRBD1 (6 bases). V was cut by 4 bases and J by 5 bases, with 11 bases left in between. Per the germline V gene, CDR1 is MNHNS and CDR2 is SASEGT. This CDR3 has 13 residues. CDR3 protein: CASSATRGTEAFF. The CDR3 DNA follows: TGTGCCAGCAGTGCCACCAGGGGTACTGAAGCTTTCTTT.

This chain links TRBV30 with TRBJ1-1; 8 positions match TRBD1. The CDR3 covers 15 residues. Germline assignment: CDR1 GTSNPN and CDR2 SVGIG (reference sequence). V was pared by 3 bases and J by 4 bases, with 10 bases of the junction left unmatched. The CDR3 reads CAWRPPGGRGTEAFF. The CDR3 coding sequence is TGTGCCTGGAGACCACCAGGGGGCCGGGGCACTGAAGCTTTCTTT.

The chain links TRBV2 to TRBJ1-5; a weak D match, TRBD1 (6 bases). The V end lost 6 bases, the J end lost 0 bases, and 12 bases lay between the germline ends. The CDR3 is 15 residues long. Germline V gene sequence: CDR1 SNHLY, CDR2 FYNNEI. The CDR3 DNA sequence: TGTGCCAGCAGCAATACAGGGTTTAGCAATCAGCCCCAGCATTTT. It is translated as CASSNTGFSNQPQHF. The variable domain in full, completed from reference TRBV2 and TRBJ1-5, reads EPEVTQTPSHQVTQMGQEVILRCVPISNHLYFYWYRQILGQKVEFLVSFYNNEISEKSEIFDDQFSVERPDGSNFTLKIRSTKLEDSAMYFCASSNTGFSNQPQHFGDGTRLSIL.

There are a few counts of this clone. In DNA form, the CDR3 reads TGTGCCAGCAGCTCTTTGACAGGCTTCGGCAATCAGCCCCAGCATTTT. Translated, it gives CASSSLTGFGNQPQHF. The chain couples TRBV5-6 to TRBJ1-5, with D possibly matching TRBD1 (6 bases). CDR1 is SGHDT, CDR2 YYEEEE, per germline. The V end lost 3 bases, the J end lost 2 bases, and 15 bases lay between the germline ends. The CDR3 is 16 amino acids.

The CDR3 reads CASSLDRRFGNQPQHF. CDR3 DNA: TGTGCCAGCAGCTTAGATCGCAGGTTTGGCAATCAGCCCCAGCATTTT. The chain joins TRBV11-2 to TRBJ1-5; D is uncertain. The length of the CDR3 is 16 residues. Germline loops: CDR1 SGHAT, CDR2 FQNNGV. The V end was cut by 0 bases, the J end by 2 bases, with 11 bases between.

The chain combines TRBV30 with TRBJ2-3; D gene unclear. Trimming stripped 0 bases from V and 6 bases from J, with 7 bases between. Germline V gene sequence: CDR1 GTSNPN, CDR2 SVGIG (reference sequence). This CDR3 region has 12 residues. Here the CDR3 DNA reads TGTGCCTGGAGTGTAATCGGGGATACGCAGTATTTT. This encodes CAWSVIGDTQYF.

This clone was counted once. The chain joins TRBV30 to TRBJ2-1; D call uncertain. V lost 0 bases, J lost 5 bases, and 8 bases lay in between. Germline loops: CDR1 GTSNPN, CDR2 SVGIG (reference sequence). This CDR3 spans 13 amino acids. CDR3 nucleotides: TGTGCCTGGAGTGTACAGCTTAACAATGAGCAGTTCTTC. Amino acid sequence: CAWSVQLNNEQFF.

This sequence joins TRBV6-1 and TRBJ2-7; tentatively, D is TRBD1 (6 bases). Germline V gene lookup returns CDR1 MNHNS and CDR2 SASEGT. Deletions cut 1 base from V and 4 bases from J, with 11 bases between. The CDR3 has 14 residues. CDR3 residues: CASSEGNREYEQYF. DNA of the CDR3: TGTGCCAGCAGTGAAGGGAACAGGGAATACGAGCAGTACTTC.

The rearrangement uses TRBV5-6 and TRBJ2-5, with D perhaps TRBD1 (6 bases). This CDR3 contains 16 residues. The germline V and J ends were trimmed by 4 bases and 2 bases, with 18 bases remaining between them. Germline CDR1 and CDR2: SGHDT and YYEEEE. CDR3 in amino acids: CASSLGPVDRQETQYF. In DNA, the CDR3 is TGTGCCAGCAGCCTGGGACCGGTGGACAGACAAGAGACCCAGTACTTC.

This chain connects TRBV14 to TRBJ2-7; 10 bases are shared with TRBD1. V was pared by 4 bases and J by 5 bases, with 8 bases of the junction left unmatched. Germline lookup yields CDR1 SGHDN and CDR2 FVKESK. The CDR3 totals 15 residues. The CDR3, as DNA: TGTGCCAGCAGCCTAAACCGGGACAGGGGCAACGAGCAGTACTTC. It specifies CASSLNRDRGNEQYF.

This clone was picked up a small number of times. The rearrangement joins TRBV11-2 to TRBJ2-3, with D possibly matching TRBD2 (7 bases). Trimming pared 7 bases from V and 3 bases from J, leaving 11 bases between. CDR3 size: 13 residues. The germline V gene has CDR1 SGHAT and CDR2 FQNNGV. The CDR3 sequence: CASNGGPTDTQYF. The CDR3 DNA reads TGTGCCAGCAACGGGGGGCCAACAGATACGCAGTATTTT.

A remark on this clone: The same CDR3 can be traced to other DNA sequences in this sample. The gene calls are TRBV27 and TRBJ2-7; D may be TRBD2 (6 bases). The germline V gene has CDR1 MNHEY and CDR2 SMNVEV (reference sequence). The V end was cut by 4 bases, the J end by 5 bases, with 12 bases between. This CDR3 has 13 amino acids. CDR3 DNA: TGTGCCAGCAGTTGGCGGGAAGGTGACGAGCAGTACTTC. Translating it yields CASSWREGDEQYF.

Turning to this clone: This may stem from a read error, because a much larger clone lies one nucleotide away. The chain joins TRBV6-5 to TRBJ1-2, with D uncertain. This CDR3 has 12 amino acids. The germline V and J ends were trimmed by 4 bases and 2 bases, with 5 bases remaining between them. Per the germline V gene, CDR1 is MNHEY and CDR2 is SVGAGI. Here the CDR3 DNA reads TGTGCCAGCAGTTCGGGGAACTATGGCTACACCTTC. Translating gives CASSSGNYGYTF.

The genes are TRBV5-1 and TRBJ2-1, with D possibly being TRBD1 (5 bases). CDR1 and CDR2 from the germline V gene are SGHRS and YFSETQ. Between the trimmed V and J ends, which lost 2 bases and 8 bases, there was a span of 17 bases. This CDR3 is 15 amino acids long. The CDR3 DNA reads TGCGCCAGCAGCTTAACACCCAGGGCCGAGCATGAGCAGTTCTTC. This encodes CASSLTPRAEHEQFF. Variable domain in full (rest from reference TRBV5-1 and TRBJ2-1): KAGVTQTPRYLIKTRGQQVTLSCSPISGHRSVSWYQQTPGQGLQFLFEYFSETQRNKGNFPGRFSGRQFSNSRSEMNVSTLELGDSALYLCASSLTPRAEHEQFFGPGTRLTVL.

This rearrangement joins TRBV6-5 to TRBJ1-1; D possibly corresponds to TRBD1 (6 bases). Between the trimmed V and J ends, which lost 0 bases and 0 bases, there was a span of 11 bases. CDR3 length: 16 amino acids. Germline V gene sequence: CDR1 MNHEY, CDR2 SVGAGI. The chain's CDR3 is CASSYSRTVMNTEAFF. The CDR3 DNA reads as TGTGCCAGCAGTTACTCTCGGACAGTGATGAACACTGAAGCTTTCTTT.